The TCR beta chain described here comes from a study of cytomegalovirus exposure and HLA in healthy donors. Overall study results and limits: Productive status was seen about 87% or about 30% of the time for most TCR beta V segments in an earlier analysis. An analysis was carried out later, and it reportedly showed fewer N-insertions in an Asian-associated ancestry cluster than the roughly 700-donor mean.

PCR involved 60 Vbeta and 13 Jbeta primers. Produced via immunoSEQ multiplex PCR; TCRdb's table is partial and in-frame only. The sample records roughly 200,000 clones, around four fifths being singletons. In regard to this clone: Its antigen is as yet unknown.

Trimming cost V 3 bases and J 4 bases; bases outside gene matches: 13. This CDR3 is 18 amino acids long. Germline V lookup: CDR1 MGHDK, CDR2 SYGVNS. Input material: PBMCs. The TCR originated in a man in his forties or fifties in good health and CMV-seronegative. The gene calls are TRBV25-1 and TRBJ1-4, with 8 bases aligning to TRBD1. The CDR3 sequence is CASSDPNRQGKDNEKLFF. The CDR3 DNA reads as TGTGCCAGCAGTGATCCGAACAGACAGGGGAAGGATAATGAAAAACTGTTTTTT.